This TCR beta chain was found in a study of radiotherapy plus CTLA-4 blockade in lung cancer (dated by TCRdb to the late 2010s). For context, the study as a whole: Among the enrolled patients, approximately 18% had an objective response, and less than 40% reached disease control. General findings and caveats noted by the study authors: TCR clones derived from tumors expanded in peripheral blood after treatment with radiotherapy and ipilimumab. Increased serum interferon-beta after radiation, together with early dynamic changes in blood T cell clones, were reported to be the strongest predictors of response.

The cysteine opens and the phenylalanine closes a CDR3 of 13 amino acids. Only the CDR3 region is kept as DNA, spanning 39 bases read in frame from base 1. The germline V gene sets CDR1 to KGHSH and CDR2 to LQKENI. The germline ends are 8 bases apart after V is trimmed by 4 bases and J by 2 bases. The receptor library was made with the immunoSEQ multiplex PCR assay. This is the immuneACCESS table as TCRdb keeps it, with only in-frame sequences that have V and J called. A part of the clones is gone; compared with another copy, unresolved V genes explain less than half, and the rest is unexplained. The sample data list fewer than 100,000 clones, and about 80% of these were observed just once. The top ten clones comprise approximately 0.81% of the sample. Focal radiation therapy combined with CTLA-4 blockade (ipilimumab) was tested in patients with chemo-refractory metastatic non-small-cell lung cancer.

Comments on this clone: No cognate antigen has been identified for it. Nothing much larger sits one base from this clone, and base qualities are not available.

The clonotype was recovered from a human donor with non-small cell lung cancer who had stable disease on radiotherapy plus ipilimumab. The material was peripheral blood, obtained from a patient treated with radiotherapy plus ipilimumab. The sequence links TRBV18 to TRBJ2-5; no D gene can be assigned with confidence. The DNA reads as follows: TGTGCCAGCTCACAAGGGCAGCAAGAGACCCAGTACTTC. The resulting protein is CASSQGQQETQYF.